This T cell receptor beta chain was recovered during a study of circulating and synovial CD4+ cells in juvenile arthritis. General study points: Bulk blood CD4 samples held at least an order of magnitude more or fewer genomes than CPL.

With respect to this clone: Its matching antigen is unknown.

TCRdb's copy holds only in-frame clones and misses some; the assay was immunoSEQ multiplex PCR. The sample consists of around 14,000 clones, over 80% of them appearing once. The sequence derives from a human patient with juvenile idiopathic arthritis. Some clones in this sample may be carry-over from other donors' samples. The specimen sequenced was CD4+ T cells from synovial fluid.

This chain's CDR3 is CSVEIQVGQPQHF. As DNA, the CDR3 is TGCAGCGTTGAAATCCAGGTGGGTCAGCCCCAGCATTTT. The chain employs TRBV29-1 and TRBJ1-5, with unresolved D. Trimming pared 2 bases from V and 6 bases from J, leaving 11 bases between. The CDR3 extends over 13 amino acids. The germline gives CDR1 SQVTM, CDR2 ANQGSEA. The complete variable domain, with remaining parts taken from reference TRBV29-1 and TRBJ1-5, reads SAVISQKPSRDICQRGTSLTIQCQVDSQVTMMFWYRQQPGQSLTLIATANQGSEATYESGFVIDKFPISRPNLTFSTLTVSNMSPEDSSIYLCSVEIQVGQPQHFGDGTRLSIL.